This TCR beta chain was obtained from a study of response to subunit inactivated influenza vaccine. Notes on the study in general: Authors suggested that a seasonal influenza vaccination recruits few new T cells each time.

TCRdb recomputed calls from the RT-PCR reads with MiXCR, one row per CDR3 protein. The sample consists of hundreds of thousands of distinct CDR3 sequences, 15% to 19% of them appearing once. The CDR3 is 14 amino acids. Trimming removed 3 bases from V and 6 bases from J; junction bases left unmatched: 5. Germline CDR1 reads SGHTA; CDR2 reads FQGNSA. About this clonotype itself: Its antigen is unidentified.

The starting material was PBMCs from blood, obtained approximately 13 days after vaccination. The clonotype originates from a man aged 50 to 59 who received an inactivated influenza vaccine. The V and J genes are TRBV7-2 and TRBJ2-3, with TRBD2 matching over 8 bases. CDR3 coding DNA: TGTGCCAGCAGCTTTCCCGGGAGGGTTGATACGCAGTATTTT. Translation: CASSFPGRVDTQYF. The full variable domain, in which reference TRBV7-2 and TRBJ2-3 provide the parts outside the CDR3, is GAGVSQSPSNKVTEKGKDVELRCDPISGHTALYWYRQSLGQGLEFLIYFQGNSAPDKSGLPSDRFSAERTGGSVSTLTIQRTQQEDSAVYLCASSFPGRVDTQYFGPGTRLTVL.